A selection of T cell receptor beta chains follows, all from one sample in a study of cytomegalovirus exposure and HLA in healthy donors. TCRdb's table, derived via immunoSEQ multiplex PCR, lists solely in-frame clones and lacks some. Here the sample spans 150,000 or so clones, approximately 82% being singletons. The sample comprised PBMCs. Receptor source: a man younger than 35 in good health and CMV-seropositive. The CDR3 runs from the conserved cysteine through the conserved F or W. The order of the fields is V gene, J gene, CDR3 protein.

v_call: TRBV19; j_call: TRBJ2-1; cdr3_aa: CASIGPPGQGLGSSYNEQFF
v_call: TRBV7-8; j_call: TRBJ2-7; cdr3_aa: CASSLGTYEQYF
v_call: TRBV5-1; j_call: TRBJ2-3; cdr3_aa: CASSLGYTGGLTDTQYF
v_call: TRBV28; j_call: TRBJ2-7; cdr3_aa: CASSRSGQGMGEQYF
v_call: TRBV28; j_call: TRBJ2-3; cdr3_aa: CASSLTGAFTDTQYF
v_call: TRBV6-6; j_call: TRBJ1-1; cdr3_aa: CASSPTTRDNTEAFF
v_call: TRBV27; j_call: TRBJ1-1; cdr3_aa: CASSSVNTEAFF
v_call: TRBV7-9; j_call: TRBJ2-7; cdr3_aa: CSSRSGLYEQYF
v_call: TRBV19; j_call: TRBJ2-3; cdr3_aa: CASRRTGGTDTQYF
v_call: TRBV6-1; j_call: TRBJ2-7; cdr3_aa: CASRHRTDQDYEQYF
v_call: TRBV4-1; j_call: TRBJ1-4; cdr3_aa: CASSPRDRMGEKLFF
v_call: TRBV18; j_call: TRBJ1-1; cdr3_aa: CASSPSPDINTEAFF
v_call: TRBV11-1; j_call: TRBJ1-4; cdr3_aa: CASSLNRGTNEKLFF
v_call: TRBV2; j_call: TRBJ1-1; cdr3_aa: CASSVGQNTEAFF
v_call: TRBV20-1; j_call: TRBJ1-2; cdr3_aa: CSARDQGQGTF
v_call: TRBV28; j_call: TRBJ2-1; cdr3_aa: CASRGVGGSAGGPDEQFF
v_call: TRBV5-1; j_call: TRBJ2-2; cdr3_aa: CASSWGGDTGELFF
v_call: TRBV4-2; j_call: TRBJ1-5; cdr3_aa: CASSQDTTGNQPQHF
v_call: TRBV9; j_call: TRBJ2-6; cdr3_aa: CASSGSSGANVLTF
v_call: TRBV27; j_call: TRBJ2-7; cdr3_aa: CASSPLRGEQYF
v_call: TRBV11-2; j_call: TRBJ2-5; cdr3_aa: CASSAGQGMETQYF
v_call: TRBV28; j_call: TRBJ1-1; cdr3_aa: CASSLEGQGWNTEAFF
v_call: TRBV30; j_call: TRBJ2-3; cdr3_aa: CAWSGWAAQGDTQYF
v_call: TRBV7-2; j_call: TRBJ1-1; cdr3_aa: CARIGGALNTEAFF
v_call: TRBV29-1; j_call: TRBJ2-1; cdr3_aa: CSVEATGGTKFF
v_call: TRBV6-5; j_call: TRBJ1-1; cdr3_aa: CASGTAEAFF
v_call: TRBV10-1; j_call: TRBJ2-3; cdr3_aa: CASSESSPWTAPQYF
v_call: TRBV5-4; j_call: TRBJ2-5; cdr3_aa: CASSPMTGRQETQYF
v_call: TRBV28; j_call: TRBJ2-5; cdr3_aa: CASRVGQVETQYF
v_call: TRBV27; j_call: TRBJ2-7; cdr3_aa: CASSPRLAGGTYEQYF
v_call: TRBV5-1; j_call: TRBJ2-1; cdr3_aa: CASSLQGVRNEQFF
v_call: TRBV25-1; j_call: TRBJ2-7; cdr3_aa: CASSDYTSHYEQYF
v_call: TRBV9; j_call: TRBJ2-2; cdr3_aa: CASRRLAGGTGELFF
v_call: TRBV13; j_call: TRBJ2-3; cdr3_aa: CASSPGQGGREDTQYF
v_call: TRBV6-6; j_call: TRBJ2-2; cdr3_aa: CASIGRAGGDTGELFF
v_call: TRBV9; j_call: TRBJ2-1; cdr3_aa: CASSVGLAGEDEQFF
v_call: TRBV27; j_call: TRBJ2-3; cdr3_aa: CASREGGRSPRYF
v_call: TRBV15; j_call: TRBJ2-7; cdr3_aa: CATSREGTTVHQYEQYF
v_call: TRBV9; j_call: TRBJ1-1; cdr3_aa: CASSAESGTLNTEAFF
v_call: TRBV6-1; j_call: TRBJ2-5; cdr3_aa: CASSDPHKAGETQYF
v_call: TRBV4-1; j_call: TRBJ1-4; cdr3_aa: CASSHGMVRGGNEKLFF
v_call: TRBV7-8; j_call: TRBJ2-7; cdr3_aa: CASSTHRDRIYEQYF
v_call: TRBV7-9; j_call: TRBJ1-1; cdr3_aa: CASTPGQGPEAFF
v_call: TRBV30; j_call: TRBJ2-2; cdr3_aa: CAWSTFGTGELFF
v_call: TRBV27; j_call: TRBJ2-6; cdr3_aa: CASRLQGAGANVLTF
v_call: TRBV7-3; j_call: TRBJ2-2; cdr3_aa: CASSFPNRGTGELFF
v_call: TRBV4-1; j_call: TRBJ1-1; cdr3_aa: CASSPQGSANTEAFF
v_call: TRBV27; j_call: TRBJ1-2; cdr3_aa: CASSPIGQGMNYGYTF
v_call: TRBV10-1; j_call: TRBJ2-6; cdr3_aa: CARTGQRSSGANVLTF
v_call: TRBV28; j_call: TRBJ1-2; cdr3_aa: CASSLPTLGYTF
v_call: TRBV27; j_call: TRBJ2-5; cdr3_aa: CASSYSSGKKTQYF
v_call: TRBV28; j_call: TRBJ2-7; cdr3_aa: CASSLSSYEQYF
v_call: TRBV5-4; j_call: TRBJ2-4; cdr3_aa: CASSLDRAVQRNIQYF
v_call: TRBV2; j_call: TRBJ1-3; cdr3_aa: CASSQEGDYSGNTIYF
v_call: TRBV6-5; j_call: TRBJ2-3; cdr3_aa: CASSLLAGGVTDTQYF
v_call: TRBV7-9; j_call: TRBJ2-7; cdr3_aa: CASSLRPIEQYF
v_call: TRBV6-1; j_call: TRBJ1-5; cdr3_aa: CASSEARGSRPQHF
v_call: TRBV28; j_call: TRBJ2-1; cdr3_aa: CASSHLAASSYNEQFF
v_call: TRBV28; j_call: TRBJ1-1; cdr3_aa: CASRQGDTEAFF
v_call: TRBV7-9; j_call: TRBJ1-4; cdr3_aa: CASSLAAAEKLFF